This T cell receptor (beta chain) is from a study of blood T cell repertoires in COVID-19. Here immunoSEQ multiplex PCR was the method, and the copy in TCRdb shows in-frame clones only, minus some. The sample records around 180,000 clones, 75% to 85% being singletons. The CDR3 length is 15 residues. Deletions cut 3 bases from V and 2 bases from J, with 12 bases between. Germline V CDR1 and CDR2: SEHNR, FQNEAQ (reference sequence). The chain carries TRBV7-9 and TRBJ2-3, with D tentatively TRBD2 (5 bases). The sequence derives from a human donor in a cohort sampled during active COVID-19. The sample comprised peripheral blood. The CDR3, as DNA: TGTGCCAGCAGCTTTCACAGCGGTCTCACAGATACGCAGTATTTT. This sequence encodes CASSFHSGLTDTQYF.